This entry is about one T cell receptor beta chain. The antigen remains undetermined. The CDR3 extends over 13 amino acids. Germline assignment: CDR1 MNHNS and CDR2 SASEGT. V was trimmed by 6 bases and J by 4 bases, leaving 11 bases between them. This specimen comes from a study of radiation and T cells in renal cell carcinoma. Study observations and caveats: Dominant CDR3 motifs were more common in irradiated tumors than controls. Sampling covered only roughly 1 g of each tumor.

Treatment defined: treatment-naive control, cytoreductive nephrectomy. This renal cell carcinoma was of the clear cell type. Controls included several female and around ten male donors, resected 2011 to 2014. Sequencing was performed with immunoSEQ multiplex PCR; in TCRdb, only in-frame clones are kept and a portion is missing. Of roughly 9,800 clones in the sample, roughly 60% are singletons; the top ten hold less than 10%. The chain employs TRBV6-1 and TRBJ2-3, with D perhaps given as TRBD1 or TRBD2 (5 bases each). The TCR was taken from a man aged 35-49 years with renal cell carcinoma. The material sequenced was tumor tissue, taken from a patient whose treatment was nephrectomy without radiotherapy. CDR3 amino acids: CASRRGVPDTQYF. The CDR3 DNA reads TGTGCCAGCAGGAGAGGGGTACCAGATACGCAGTATTTT.